Presented here are 4 T cell receptor beta chains from one specimen sequenced in a study of cytomegalovirus exposure and HLA in healthy donors listed by TCRdb under 2017. The library was produced with the immunoSEQ multiplex PCR assay. For the multiplex PCR, a mixture combining 60 forward primers for TCR Vbeta segments and 13 reverse primers for TCR Jbeta segments was used. In TCRdb, the immuneACCESS table is reduced to in-frame sequences with V and J assigned. These tables do not hold every clone; where another copy was compared, an unresolved V gene accounts for under half, and the others remain unexplained. Counted in this sample were over 200,000 clones; about 85% of them appeared once. The ten largest make up over 1% of the sample. Sequenced sample: PBMCs. The receptors derive from a human donor in good health.

The rearrangement joins TRBV28 to TRBJ1-2, with TRBD1 matching over 9 bases. The CDR3 sequence is 16 residues long. Germline V CDR1 and CDR2: MDHEN, SYDVKM. V was pared by 10 bases and J by 1 base, with 13 bases of the junction left unmatched. Written as DNA, the CDR3 is TGTGCCATCGGAAGAATTGGGACAGGGCTTAACTATGGCTACACCTTC. Amino acid sequence: CAIGRIGTGLNYGYTF.

This clone was recorded a few times. This chain uses TRBV30 with TRBJ2-1, with TRBD2 as a possible D gene (6 bases). The germline V and J ends were trimmed by 2 bases and 4 bases, with 9 bases remaining between them. The length of the CDR3 is 13 residues. CDR1 and CDR2 from the germline V gene are GTSNPN and SVGIG (reference sequence). The CDR3 loop reads CAWSLGLYNEQFF. CDR3 nucleotide sequence: TGTGCCTGGAGTTTGGGACTTTACAATGAGCAGTTCTTC.

This chain uses TRBV5-4 with TRBJ2-1, with TRBD2 matching over 7 bases. V lost 0 bases and J lost 1; bases outside the gene matches: 7. The CDR3 spans 17 residues. Germline values: CDR1 SGHNT, CDR2 YYREEE (reference sequence). The CDR3 loop reads CASSLDPGGRSYNEQFF. For the CDR3, the DNA is TGTGCCAGCAGCTTGGACCCGGGAGGAAGGTCCTACAATGAGCAGTTCTTC.

Points on this clone: This specimen includes other DNA sequences encoding the same CDR3. The chain is built from TRBV19 and TRBJ1-2; no reliable D call. The CDR3 has 10 residues. Per the germline V gene, CDR1 is LNHDA and CDR2 is SQIVND (reference sequence). The V end lost 5 bases, the J end lost 7 bases, and 5 bases lay between the germline ends. CDR3 sequence: CASSSGGYTF. DNA for the CDR3: TGTGCCAGTAGTTCCGGTGGCTACACCTTC.